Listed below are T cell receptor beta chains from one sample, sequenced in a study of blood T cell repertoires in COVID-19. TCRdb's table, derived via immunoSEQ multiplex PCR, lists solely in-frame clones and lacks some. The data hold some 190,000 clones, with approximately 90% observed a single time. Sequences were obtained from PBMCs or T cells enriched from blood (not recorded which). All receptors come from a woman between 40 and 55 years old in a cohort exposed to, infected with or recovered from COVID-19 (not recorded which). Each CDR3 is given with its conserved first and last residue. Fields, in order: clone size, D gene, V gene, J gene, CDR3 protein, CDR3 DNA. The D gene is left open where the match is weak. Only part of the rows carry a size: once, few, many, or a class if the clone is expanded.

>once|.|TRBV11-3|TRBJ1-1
CASSLAGLNTEAFF
TGTGCCAGCAGCTTAGCAGGGCTGAACACTGAAGCTTTCTTT
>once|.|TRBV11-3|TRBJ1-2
CASSPTGGRYGYTF
TGTGCCAGCAGCCCTACCGGAGGGAGATATGGCTACACCTTC
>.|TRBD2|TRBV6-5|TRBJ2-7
CGSRKAGVVYEQYF
TGTGGCAGCCGAAAGGCGGGAGTGGTTTACGAGCAGTACTTC
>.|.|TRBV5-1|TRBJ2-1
CASSFSDTRSYNEQFF
TGCGCCAGCAGCTTCTCGGACACTCGCTCCTACAATGAGCAGTTCTTC
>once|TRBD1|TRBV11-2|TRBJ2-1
CASSLWDRDLDEQFF
TGTGCCAGCAGCTTATGGGACAGGGACTTGGATGAGCAGTTCTTC
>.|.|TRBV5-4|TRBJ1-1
CASSRGGAEAFF
TGTGCCAGCAGCCGGGGTGGGGCTGAAGCTTTCTTT
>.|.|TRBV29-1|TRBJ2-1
CSVPAGSSYNEQFF
TGCAGCGTTCCGGCCGGGAGCTCCTACAATGAGCAGTTCTTC
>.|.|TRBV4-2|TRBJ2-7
CASSQTGYEQYF
TGTGCCAGCAGCCAAACAGGCTACGAGCAGTACTTC
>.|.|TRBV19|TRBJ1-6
CASSSHQQGGNSPLHF
TGTGCCAGTAGTAGTCACCAACAGGGCGGTAATTCACCCCTCCACTTT
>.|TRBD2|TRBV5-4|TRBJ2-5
CASSSSGSFQETQYF
TGTGCCAGCAGCTCTAGCGGGAGTTTCCAAGAGACCCAGTACTTC
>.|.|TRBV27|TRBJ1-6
CASSSAGFFYNSPLHF
TGTGCCAGCTCCTCCGCGGGGTTTTTCTATAATTCACCCCTCCACTTT
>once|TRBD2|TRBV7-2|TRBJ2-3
CASSLVPSGSLTYF
TGTGCCAGCAGCTTAGTCCCTAGCGGGAGTCTCACATATTTT
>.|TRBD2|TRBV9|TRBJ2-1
CASSDPSSGGYNEQFF
TGTGCCAGCAGCGATCCGTCTAGCGGGGGCTACAATGAGCAGTTCTTC
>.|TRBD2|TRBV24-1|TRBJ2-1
CATRLAGGDEQFF
TGTGCCACCAGATTAGCGGGGGGCGATGAGCAGTTCTTC
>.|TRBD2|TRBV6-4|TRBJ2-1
CASSGESSGGASEQFF
TGTGCCAGCAGCGGCGAATCTAGCGGGGGGGCCTCTGAGCAGTTCTTC
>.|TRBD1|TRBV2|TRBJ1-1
CASRSGQVNTEAFF
TGTGCCAGCAGGTCGGGACAGGTAAACACTGAAGCTTTCTTT
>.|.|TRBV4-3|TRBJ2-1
CASSQDWPLPAGSYNEQFF
TGCGCCAGCAGCCAAGACTGGCCCCTCCCCGCGGGCTCCTACAATGAGCAGTTCTTC
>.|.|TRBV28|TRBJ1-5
CASSLGGRHQPQHF
TGTGCCAGCAGTTTAGGCGGGCGGCATCAGCCCCAGCATTTT
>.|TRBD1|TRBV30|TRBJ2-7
CAWSVDRELGEQYF
TGTGCCTGGAGTGTTGACAGGGAACTGGGCGAGCAGTACTTC
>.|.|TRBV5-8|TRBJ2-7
CASSFLRGTPYEQYF
TGTGCCAGCAGCTTTCTACGAGGGACACCATACGAGCAGTACTTC
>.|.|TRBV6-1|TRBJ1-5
CASMPGGAQHF
TGTGCCAGCATGCCCGGGGGGGCCCAGCATTTT
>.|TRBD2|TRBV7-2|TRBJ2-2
CASSLDGGRNTGELFF
TGTGCCAGCAGCTTAGACGGCGGGAGGAACACCGGGGAGCTGTTTTTT
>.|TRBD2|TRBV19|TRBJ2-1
CASSRPGGTQGADEQFF
TGTGCCAGTAGTCGACCCGGGGGGACTCAAGGGGCGGATGAGCAGTTCTTC
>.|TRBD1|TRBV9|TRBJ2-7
CASSVGQGRDNEQYF
TGTGCCAGCAGCGTAGGACAGGGACGGGACAACGAGCAGTACTTC
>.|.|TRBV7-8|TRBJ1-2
CASSFGQSNYGYTF
TGTGCCAGCAGCTTTGGACAGTCGAACTATGGCTACACCTTC
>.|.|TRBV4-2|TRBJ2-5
CASSQVARNLQETQYF
TGTGCCAGCAGCCAAGTAGCTCGCAACCTCCAAGAGACCCAGTACTTC
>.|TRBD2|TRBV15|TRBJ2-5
CATRTSGGARETQYF
TGTGCCACCAGGACTAGCGGGGGGGCAAGAGAGACCCAGTACTTC
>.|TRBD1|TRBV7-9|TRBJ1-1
CASSSARDRNTEAFF
TGTGCCAGCAGCTCTGCCCGGGACAGAAACACTGAAGCTTTCTTT
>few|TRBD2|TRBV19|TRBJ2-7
CASSFSGTSGAYEQYF
TGTGCCAGTAGTTTTTCCGGGACTAGCGGAGCCTACGAGCAGTACTTC
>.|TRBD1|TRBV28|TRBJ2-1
CASSRLRVQVQGAHEQFF
TGTGCCAGCAGTCGGCTGAGAGTACAGGTACAGGGGGCCCATGAGCAGTTCTTC
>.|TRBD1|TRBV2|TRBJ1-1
CASSVEQGLTEAFF
TGTGCCAGCAGTGTAGAACAGGGGTTAACTGAAGCTTTCTTT
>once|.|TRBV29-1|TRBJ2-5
CSVGSQETQYF
TGCAGCGTTGGGAGCCAAGAGACCCAGTACTTC
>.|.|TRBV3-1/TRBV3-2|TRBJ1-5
CASSPRTGQPQHF
TGTGCCAGCAGCCCACGTACAGGTCAGCCCCAGCATTTT
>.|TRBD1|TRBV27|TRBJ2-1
CATRQGGTYNEQFF
TGTGCCACCCGACAGGGTGGGACATACAATGAGCAGTTCTTC
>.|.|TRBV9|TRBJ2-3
CASSGRDEWVGDTQYF
TGTGCCAGCAGCGGGCGGGACGAGTGGGTTGGGGATACGCAGTATTTT
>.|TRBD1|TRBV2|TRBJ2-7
CASSPDREVPYEQYF
TGTGCCAGCAGCCCTGACAGGGAAGTTCCCTACGAGCAGTACTTC
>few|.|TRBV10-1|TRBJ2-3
CASSDVGGPSTDTQYF
TGCGCCAGCAGTGACGTCGGCGGTCCTAGCACAGATACGCAGTATTTT
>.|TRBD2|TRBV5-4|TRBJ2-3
CASSLAGGTDTQYF
TGTGCCAGCAGCCTAGCGGGGGGCACAGATACGCAGTATTTT
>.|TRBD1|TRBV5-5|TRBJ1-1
CASRIGQGSDEAFF
TGTGCCAGCAGAATCGGACAGGGGAGCGATGAAGCTTTCTTT
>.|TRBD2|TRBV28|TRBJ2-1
CASRILSGRAYNEQFF
TGTGCCAGCAGAATATTAAGCGGGAGGGCCTACAATGAGCAGTTCTTC
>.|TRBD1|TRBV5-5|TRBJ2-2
CASSTDRGFPGELFF
TGTGCCAGCAGCACGGACAGGGGGTTTCCCGGGGAGCTGTTTTTT
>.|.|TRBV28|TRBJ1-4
CASSSFLSGARKLFF
TGTGCCAGCAGTTCCTTCCTTTCAGGGGCCAGAAAACTGTTTTTT
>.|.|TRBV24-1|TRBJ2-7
CATSDFRPSVIYEQYF
TGTGCCACCAGTGATTTCCGCCCCAGCGTAATCTACGAGCAGTACTTC
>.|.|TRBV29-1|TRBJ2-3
CSVEALDYTQYF
TGCAGCGTTGAAGCCCTAGACTATACGCAGTATTTT
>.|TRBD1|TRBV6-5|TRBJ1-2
CASSKDRALYGYTF
TGTGCCAGCAGTAAGGACAGGGCGCTCTATGGCTACACCTTC
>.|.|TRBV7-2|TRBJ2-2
CASSSLARNTGELFF
TGTGCCAGCAGCTCTCTAGCGAGAAACACCGGGGAGCTGTTTTTT
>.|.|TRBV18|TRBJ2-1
CASSPPPGDVLYNEQFF
TGTGCCAGCTCACCACCTCCAGGGGACGTTTTGTACAATGAGCAGTTCTTC
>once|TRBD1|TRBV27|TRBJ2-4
CASSPRTGDKNIQYF
TGTGCCAGCAGTCCAAGGACAGGGGACAAAAACATTCAGTACTTC
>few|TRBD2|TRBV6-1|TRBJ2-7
CASSEEASGVNEQYF
TGTGCCAGCAGTGAAGAGGCTAGCGGGGTCAACGAGCAGTACTTC
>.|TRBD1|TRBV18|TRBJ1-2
CASSVDRWNGYTF
TGTGCCAGCTCAGTGGACAGGTGGAATGGCTACACCTTC